The following is a T cell receptor beta chain sequence with its context. Sequencing was at deep level. Generated by immunoSEQ multiplex PCR, the TCRdb table keeps only in-frame clones and is missing some. The table lists millions of clones, 85% to 95% of them singletons, with about 0.39% in the top ten. The data stem from a study of shared clonotypes between healthy human individuals. As for the study in general: Researchers drew samples from a couple of women and three men aged 18 to 49. Every donor yielded three CD4 naive, three CD4 memory, two CD8 naive and one CD8 memory plate.

The clonotype was recovered from a man aged 18 to 30 in good health. Some clones in this sample may be carry-over from other donors' samples. Sequenced sample: naive CD4+ T cells from PBMCs. Subset of the sample: CD45RA+ positively selected.

The CDR3 region is CASSPYRDRGAEQYF. The CDR3 bases are TGCGCCAGCAGCCCATACCGGGACAGGGGAGCGGAGCAGTACTTC. The rearrangement uses TRBV5-1 and TRBJ2-7, with TRBD1 matching over 10 bases. The V gene end was trimmed by 4 bases and the J gene end by 7 bases; junction bases not matched to a gene: 11. The CDR3 length is 15 residues. CDR1 and CDR2 (germline): SGHRS, YFSETQ.